The T cell receptor beta chain described here comes from a study of tumor-infiltrating lymphocytes in primary liver carcinoma. Study-wide background: Sample counts of productive TCRbeta reads spanned roughly 3.65 to 8 million; these counts were similar across tissue types.

Unsorted bulk tissue, 20-30 mg of it, served as the source for co-extraction of RNA and DNA. A constant-region primer primed TCR beta cDNA synthesis from 450 to 550 ng of total RNA. Slightly modified ARM-PCR with three nested multiplex PCR rounds yielded TCR beta libraries. Use of TRBV1-TRBV30 forward primers with a C-beta reverse primer characterized the first two PCR rounds, which lasted around 9 cycles each. TCRdb fed the multiplex PCR reads into MiXCR, producing one record per CDR3 protein. The repertoire has under 45,000 distinct CDR3 sequences, 70% to 85% of them found once; the top ten carry 15% to 20%. Study-level results: Tumor-adjacent and tumor-blood pairs overlapped less than tumor region pairs did. Only about 8-25% of top clones spanned all five tumor regions. Tumors had a top-250-clone fraction that was significantly higher than blood (p = 0.039).

Turning to this clonotype: Its matching antigen is unknown.

Trimming cost V 4 bases and J 0 bases, with 24 bases left between them. The CDR3 sequence is 18 residues long. Germline values: CDR1 SQVTM, CDR2 ANQGSEA. The specimen sequenced was liver tumor tissue from sampling region 4. The sample's subset: tumor region T4, right-lateral pole. The chain is built from TRBV29-1 and TRBJ1-2; D is perhaps TRBD1 (5 bases). The origin of this receptor is a man between 35 and 55 years old with primary liver carcinoma and hepatitis B virus infection. Written as DNA, the CDR3 is TGCAGCGTTGTGGCACCAACAGGAACTCGAGTGGCTAACTATGGCTACACCTTC. Amino acid sequence: CSVVAPTGTRVANYGYTF.